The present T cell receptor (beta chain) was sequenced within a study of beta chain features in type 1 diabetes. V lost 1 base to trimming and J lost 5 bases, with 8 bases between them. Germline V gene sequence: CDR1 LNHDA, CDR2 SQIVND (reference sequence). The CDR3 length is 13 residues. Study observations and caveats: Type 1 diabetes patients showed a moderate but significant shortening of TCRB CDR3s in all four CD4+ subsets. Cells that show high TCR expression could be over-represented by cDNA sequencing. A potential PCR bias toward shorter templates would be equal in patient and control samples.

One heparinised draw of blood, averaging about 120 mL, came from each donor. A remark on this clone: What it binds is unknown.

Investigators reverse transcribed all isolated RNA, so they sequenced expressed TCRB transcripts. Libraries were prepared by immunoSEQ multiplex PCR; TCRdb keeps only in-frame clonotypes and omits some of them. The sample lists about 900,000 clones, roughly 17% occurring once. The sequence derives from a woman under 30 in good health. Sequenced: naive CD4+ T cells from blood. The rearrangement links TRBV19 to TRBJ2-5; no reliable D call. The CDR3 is CASSIARAETQYF. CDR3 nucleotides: TGTGCCAGTAGTATAGCTAGGGCGGAGACCCAGTACTTC.